This T cell receptor beta chain is from a study of spatial heterogeneity in lung cancer. Findings of the study overall: Ubiquitous expanded tumor TCRs surfaced in blood more at resection than they did at follow-up.

In the library, each TCR cDNA molecule bore its own unique molecular identifier. TCRdb ran MiXCR on the 5' RACE reads and lists one entry per CDR3 protein. The data show about 50,000 distinct CDR3 sequences, less than 9% seen once. There are many counts of this clonotype. Its antigen is still unknown. Time point defined: sample taken at primary tumor resection. Unsorted whole RNA of tumor, nontumor lung or frozen PBMC was sequenced. Samples were obtained from 70 or so donors, all untreated early-stage non-small cell lung cancer patients. The V gene's germline CDR1 is SQVTM and CDR2 ANQGSEA. The ends lost 6 bases at V and 6 bases at J; junction bases unmatched: 5. The CDR3 sequence is 12 residues long.

The clonotype originates from a female donor with early-stage non-small cell lung cancer. Sequencing was performed on PBMCs, taken at surgery. V and J are TRBV29-1 and TRBJ1-1, with TRBD1 identical over 9 bases. Here the CDR3 DNA reads TGCAGCGTCAGGACAGGGGACGCTGAAGCTTTCTTT. This gives the protein CSVRTGDAEAFF.